Below, 12 T cell receptor beta chains from the same sample are listed, as sequenced in a study of naive and memory T cell subsets. TCR cDNA received a 3' ligated oligonucleotide that carried a UMI. The SP2 primer and nested alpha and beta constant region primers amplified ligated cDNA in four rounds. One entry per CDR3 protein results from TCRdb running MiXCR on the 5' RACE reads. Here the sample spans around 30,000 distinct CDR3 sequences, 16% being singletons. All receptors come from a female donor in good health.

This chain joins TRBV5-1 and TRBJ1-6, with 7 positions matching TRBD1. The V gene end was trimmed by 0 bases and the J gene end by 9 bases; junction bases not matched to a gene: 6. The CDR3 is 15 residues long. The V gene's germline CDR1 is SGHRS and CDR2 YFSETQ. The CDR3 region has the DNA TGCGCCAGCAGCTTGGAGGCAGGGGGGTTTTCACCCCTCCACTTT. Protein sequence: CASSLEAGGFSPLHF.

A few counts support this clonotype. V is TRBV12-3 or TRBV12-4 and J is TRBJ2-7; D unclear. V was clipped by 0 bases and J by 4 bases, with 13 bases between them. The CDR3 loop spans 15 amino acids. CDR3 nucleotide sequence: TGTGCCAGCAGTTTAGCGTTAGGGCAGGCTTACGAGCAGTACTTC. It specifies CASSLALGQAYEQYF.

This clonotype was found many times. The V call is TRBV29-1, the J call TRBJ2-7; perhaps D is TRBD1 or TRBD2 (5 bases each). Germline assignment: CDR1 SQVTM and CDR2 ANQGSEA. The CDR3 is 12 residues long. V was pared by 7 bases and J by 5 bases, with 15 bases between. This chain's CDR3 is CSDGGRANEQYF. Written as DNA, the CDR3 is TGCAGCGACGGAGGCAGGGCCAACGAGCAGTACTTC.

The J gene is TRBJ2-4, the V gene TRBV10-3, with 8 bases fitting TRBD2. Losses at the gene ends were 5 bases for V and 1 base for J; bases not matched to a gene: 16. The CDR3 is 19 amino acids. Germline assignment: CDR1 ENHRY and CDR2 SYGVKD. The CDR3 protein is CAISPAGAGGSRAKNIQYF. DNA of the CDR3: TGTGCCATCAGTCCCGCTGGGGCGGGGGGTTCGCGTGCCAAAAACATTCAGTACTTC.

The table lists this clonotype with a few counts. This chain uses TRBV29-1 with TRBJ2-2; the D gene is possibly TRBD1 (6 bases). Germline CDR1 and CDR2: SQVTM and ANQGSEA. The CDR3 loop spans 15 amino acids. Trimming left V 5 bases short and J 2 bases short, with 15 bases between. For the CDR3, the DNA is TGCAGCGTTAGAATACAGGGTTTCAACACCGGGGAGCTGTTTTTT. Encoded protein: CSVRIQGFNTGELFF.

This clonotype turned up a few times. The CDR3 DNA reads as TGCAGCGTTGAAAGGAGGGGCCAAGAGACCCAGTACTTC. Its protein product is CSVERRGQETQYF. The V and J genes are TRBV29-1 and TRBJ2-5; TRBD2 might be the D (6 bases). The ends were cut back, 2 bases at V and 1 base at J, with 8 bases in the middle. CDR1 SQVTM and CDR2 ANQGSEA come from the germline V gene. CDR3 length: 13 amino acids.

This sequence joins TRBV2 and TRBJ1-5; TRBD1 aligns across 9 bases. Trimming at V came to 4 bases and at J to 7 bases, leaving 8 bases not matched to a gene. This CDR3 region has 15 residues. The germline V gene encodes CDR1 SNHLY and CDR2 FYNNEI. The CDR3 spells CASSVRDRAYQPQHF. In DNA form, the CDR3 reads TGTGCCAGCAGTGTACGGGACAGGGCCTACCAGCCCCAGCATTTT. The complete variable domain, with remaining parts taken from reference TRBV2 and TRBJ1-5, reads EPEVTQTPSHQVTQMGQEVILRCVPISNHLYFYWYRQILGQKVEFLVSFYNNEISEKSEIFDDQFSVERPDGSNFTLKIRSTKLEDSAMYFCASSVRDRAYQPQHFGDGTRLSIL.

At least ten counts were recorded for this clonotype. The chain joins TRBV20-1 to TRBJ1-1; 10 bases fit TRBD1. V lost 6 bases, J lost 1 base, and 2 bases stayed unmatched. Germline CDR1 and CDR2: DFQATT and SNEGSKA (reference sequence). CDR3 size: 13 residues. The CDR3 bases are TGCAGTGCAAGGACAGGGGGGAACACTGAAGCTTTCTTT. Translating gives CSARTGGNTEAFF.

This clonotype showed up just a few times. The V gene is TRBV6-6, the J gene TRBJ2-3; D tentatively fits TRBD1 or TRBD2 (6 bases each). The CDR3 is 14 residues long. Germline CDR1 MNHNY, CDR2 SVGAGI (reference sequence). The V end was cut by 6 bases, the J end by 4 bases, with 14 bases between. CDR3 in amino acids: CASRIQGLADTQYF. DNA for the CDR3: TGTGCCAGCAGAATACAGGGACTGGCAGATACGCAGTATTTT.

This clonotype is labeled medium-sized. The V and J genes are TRBV15 and TRBJ2-5; 8 bases map to TRBD1. Germline V gene lookup returns CDR1 LNHNV and CDR2 YYDKDF (reference sequence). Unmatched junction bases numbered 9, after V lost 4 bases and J lost 5 bases. The CDR3 is made up of 15 amino acids. The CDR3 DNA is TGTGCCACCAGCAACAGACAGGGGTCGGGGGAGACCCAGTACTTC. Translating it yields CATSNRQGSGETQYF.

At least ten counts were recorded for this clonotype. V usage is TRBV7-9 and J usage is TRBJ1-1, with D perhaps matching TRBD1 (6 bases). CDR1 and CDR2 (germline): SEHNR, FQNEAQ (reference sequence). V shed 3 bases and J shed 4 bases, with 21 bases lying between them. The CDR3 is 17 residues long. CDR3 DNA: TGTGCCAGCAGCTTCAAGACAGGCCCGCGAGAATCCACTGAAGCTTTCTTT. Amino acid sequence: CASSFKTGPRESTEAFF.

This clonotype was counted many times. CDR3 region: CSVGTATNTGELFF. CDR3 DNA sequence: TGCAGCGTTGGGACGGCCACGAACACCGGGGAGCTGTTTTTT. V and J are TRBV29-1 and TRBJ2-2; D is unresolved. Germline values: CDR1 SQVTM, CDR2 ANQGSEA. The CDR3 runs to 14 residues. Trimming took 4 bases from V and 0 from J, leaving 9 bases between them.